A few counts support the clone carrying this TCR beta chain. What it binds is not known. The source of the sample is a study of response to subunit inactivated influenza vaccine. Findings and limits, study-wide: The authors proposed limited new T cell recruitment per seasonal influenza vaccination.

The CDR3 runs 17 residues. CDR1 is SEHNR and CDR2 is FQNEAQ in the germline V gene (reference sequence). The V end was cut by 5 bases, the J end by 2 bases, with 18 bases between. One entry per CDR3 protein, called by TCRdb with MiXCR from the RT-PCR reads. The sample holds 650,000 to 800,000 distinct CDR3 sequences; roughly 14% are singletons and the top ten take 6% to 7%. The clonotype originates from a man in his fifties who received an inactivated influenza vaccine. The source material was PBMCs from blood, sampled 14 days before vaccination. This rearrangement joins TRBV7-9 to TRBJ1-4; D might be TRBD1 (5 bases). DNA for the CDR3: TGTGCCAGCAGCACGACAGCAATCCGGAGGACTAATGAAAAACTGTTTTTT. Translating it yields CASSTTAIRRTNEKLFF.